This is a list of T cell receptor beta chains from one sample in a study of a mutant IDH1 vaccine in newly diagnosed glioma. TCRdb's copy holds only in-frame clones and misses some; the assay was immunoSEQ multiplex PCR. The repertoire holds 25,000 to 35,000 clones, with about 85% as singletons. Antigen specificity for these receptors is unknown. The sequences come from PBMCs, collected from a glioma patient whose treatment included an IDH1 peptide vaccine. The source of these receptors is a woman aged 18 to 35 with glioma. CDR3s include the opening cysteine and the closing phenylalanine or tryptophan. The order of the fields is D gene, J gene, clone size, V gene, CDR3 DNA, CDR3 protein. A D gene is named only where the DNA matches it firmly. Expanded clones get a size class; other rows say once, few or many, or leave the size out.

d_call: .
j_call: TRBJ2-3
clone_size: .
v_call: TRBV27
cdr3_nt: TGTGCCAGCAGTTTTGGGGCGCTTCGGACTTCTAGCACAGATACGCAGTATTTT
cdr3_aa: CASSFGALRTSSTDTQYF

d_call: .
j_call: TRBJ2-5
clone_size: once
v_call: TRBV11-2
cdr3_nt: TGTGCCAGCAGCGCGAGCCGAAGGGCTCAGGGAGAGACCCAGTACTTC
cdr3_aa: CASSASRRAQGETQYF

d_call: TRBD2
j_call: TRBJ2-1
clone_size: .
v_call: TRBV7-6
cdr3_nt: TGTGCCAGCAGCCCCAGCCACAGAAGCGGGGGGCCCCTCAATGAGCAGTTCTTC
cdr3_aa: CASSPSHRSGGPLNEQFF

d_call: TRBD2
j_call: TRBJ2-2
clone_size: .
v_call: TRBV19
cdr3_nt: TGTGCCCTAGGACTAGCGGGGAGCGGGGCCGGGGAGCTGTTTTTT
cdr3_aa: CALGLAGSGAGELFF

d_call: TRBD1
j_call: TRBJ1-2
clone_size: .
v_call: TRBV4-1
cdr3_nt: TGCGCCAGCAGCCTCGACCTGGGAGGGGGCTCTGGCTACACCTTC
cdr3_aa: CASSLDLGGGSGYTF

d_call: .
j_call: TRBJ2-3
clone_size: .
v_call: TRBV14
cdr3_nt: TGTGCCAGCAGCCAAGATCCCCCAAGGGTTACGGGAGACACGCAGTATTTT
cdr3_aa: CASSQDPPRVTGDTQYF

d_call: .
j_call: TRBJ2-2
clone_size: .
v_call: TRBV28
cdr3_nt: TGTGCCAGCAGCAACAGCAAATGGACCGGGGAGCTGTTTTTT
cdr3_aa: CASSNSKWTGELFF

d_call: .
j_call: TRBJ2-2
clone_size: .
v_call: TRBV10-3
cdr3_nt: TGTGCCATCAGGAACCCCCAGGGGGGGCCGAACACCGGGGAGCTGTTTTTT
cdr3_aa: CAIRNPQGGPNTGELFF

d_call: .
j_call: TRBJ1-1
clone_size: .
v_call: TRBV27
cdr3_nt: TGTGCCAGCAGTTTTTATCCGGGAGAAGCTTTCTTT
cdr3_aa: CASSFYPGEAFF

d_call: .
j_call: TRBJ1-1
clone_size: .
v_call: TRBV18
cdr3_nt: TGTGCCAGCTCCCCCGCGGGGGGGGCCACTGAAGCTTTCTTT
cdr3_aa: CASSPAGGATEAFF

d_call: TRBD1
j_call: TRBJ2-1
clone_size: once
v_call: TRBV28
cdr3_nt: TGTGCCAGCAGTTTCGGCTCCGGGACAGGGTCGTTAAGTGAGCAGTTCTTC
cdr3_aa: CASSFGSGTGSLSEQFF

d_call: .
j_call: TRBJ2-5
clone_size: .
v_call: TRBV10-3
cdr3_nt: TGTGCCATCAGTGATCGTGAGACCCAGTACTTC
cdr3_aa: CAISDRETQYF

d_call: .
j_call: TRBJ2-1
clone_size: .
v_call: TRBV18
cdr3_nt: TGTGCCAGCTCCCCCTCGGTGCCGGGAGAGCAGTTCTTC
cdr3_aa: CASSPSVPGEQFF

d_call: .
j_call: TRBJ2-1
clone_size: .
v_call: TRBV13
cdr3_nt: TGTGCCAGCAGCTTAGATGAGCAGTTCTTC
cdr3_aa: CASSLDEQFF

d_call: .
j_call: TRBJ2-7
clone_size: .
v_call: TRBV19
cdr3_nt: TGTGCCAGTAGTAACCGGGACTGGCTCTACGAGCAGTACTTC
cdr3_aa: CASSNRDWLYEQYF

d_call: .
j_call: TRBJ1-6
clone_size: few
v_call: TRBV11-3
cdr3_nt: TGTGCCAGCAGCTTAGATCTGGGTTCACCCCTCCACTTT
cdr3_aa: CASSLDLGSPLHF

d_call: .
j_call: TRBJ2-7
clone_size: few
v_call: TRBV1
cdr3_nt: TGCACCAGCAGCCAGCGAGAGGGACCCTACGAGCAGTACTTC
cdr3_aa: CTSSQREGPYEQYF

d_call: .
j_call: TRBJ2-7
clone_size: .
v_call: TRBV2
cdr3_nt: TGTGCCAGTGCAGGGATCCCCCTCTACGAGCAGTACTTC
cdr3_aa: CASAGIPLYEQYF

d_call: .
j_call: TRBJ1-5
clone_size: .
v_call: TRBV15
cdr3_nt: TGTGCCACCAGCAGAGGGACAGTTTATAGCAATCAGCCCCAGCATTTT
cdr3_aa: CATSRGTVYSNQPQHF

d_call: .
j_call: TRBJ1-3
clone_size: .
v_call: TRBV18
cdr3_nt: TGTGCCAGCTCACCACCGGAAAGACGGGGCACCATATATTTT
cdr3_aa: CASSPPERRGTIYF

d_call: TRBD2
j_call: TRBJ2-7
clone_size: .
v_call: TRBV4-2
cdr3_nt: TGTGCCAGCAGCCAAGAACTAGCGGGAGGCTACGAGCAGTACTTC
cdr3_aa: CASSQELAGGYEQYF

d_call: .
j_call: TRBJ2-7
clone_size: few
v_call: TRBV4-1
cdr3_nt: TGCGCCAGCAACTACTGGGGGGCAGGGCGTTTC
cdr3_aa: CASNYWGAGRF

d_call: .
j_call: TRBJ2-1
clone_size: once
v_call: TRBV7-2
cdr3_nt: TGTGCCAGCAGCTTAGGGGGACATCCCGGGCAGTTCTTC
cdr3_aa: CASSLGGHPGQFF

d_call: .
j_call: TRBJ1-1
clone_size: .
v_call: TRBV6-6
cdr3_nt: TGTGCCAGCAGTTACGGGGCAGGGAGTGAAGCTTTCTTT
cdr3_aa: CASSYGAGSEAFF

d_call: TRBD2
j_call: TRBJ2-2
clone_size: few
v_call: TRBV4-1
cdr3_nt: TGCGCCAGCAGCCAAGATCCAGCGGGGGTAGGCACCGGGGAGCTGTTTTTT
cdr3_aa: CASSQDPAGVGTGELFF

d_call: .
j_call: TRBJ2-1
clone_size: .
v_call: TRBV14
cdr3_nt: TGTGCCAGCAGCCAAGAGACAAACAGGTACAATGAGCAGTTCTTC
cdr3_aa: CASSQETNRYNEQFF

d_call: .
j_call: TRBJ2-3
clone_size: .
v_call: TRBV19
cdr3_nt: TGTGCCAGTAGTATCAACAGGCTATCGGGGGCAGATACGCAGTATTTT
cdr3_aa: CASSINRLSGADTQYF

d_call: TRBD1
j_call: TRBJ1-2
clone_size: few
v_call: TRBV29-1
cdr3_nt: TGCAGCGCCTACAGGGGGGTAAAGTATGGCTACACCTTC
cdr3_aa: CSAYRGVKYGYTF